The 20 T cell receptor beta chains below were found in one sample sequenced in a study of pediatric ulcerative colitis. Repertoires were generated with immunoSEQ multiplex PCR, while TCRdb's copy carries only in-frame clones and drops some. Of 30,000 or so clones in the sample, roughly 82% are singletons; the top ten hold around 4.3%. Material for sequencing was blood. These receptors all come from a boy between 10 and 17 years old with severe ulcerative colitis.

The V call is TRBV5-1, the J call TRBJ2-2; TRBD1 is a possible D gene (6 bases). Per the germline V gene, CDR1 is SGHRS and CDR2 is YFSETQ. The germline V and J ends were trimmed by 4 bases and 0 bases, with 16 bases remaining between them. The CDR3 covers 17 residues. In DNA form, the CDR3 reads TGCGCCAGCAGCGTCGGACAGTTATTAACGAACACCGGGGAGCTGTTTTTT. Its protein product is CASSVGQLLTNTGELFF.

Concerning this clone: At one end, the junction sequence differs from germline, possibly due to a read error. The J gene is TRBJ2-7, the V gene TRBV18, with D maybe TRBD2 (6 bases). The CDR3 covers 16 residues. Germline V lookup: CDR1 KGHSH, CDR2 LQKENI. The CDR3 DNA follows: TGTGCCAGCTCACCACGGACAAGTACTAGCTCCAACGAGCAGTACTTC. Its protein is CASSPRTSTSSNEQYF. Complete variable domain (other parts from reference TRBV18 and TRBJ2-7): NAGVMQNPRHLVRRRGQEARLRCSPMKGHSHVYWYRQLPEEGLKFMVYLQKENIIDESGMPKERFSAEFPKEGPSILRIQQVVRGDSAAYFCASSPRTSTSSNEQYFGPGTRLTVT.

The V and J genes are TRBV11-2 and TRBJ1-4, with a possible D match to TRBD1 (6 bases). Germline CDR1 is SGHAT and CDR2 is FQNNGV. V lost 2 bases and J lost 8, with 9 bases in between. This CDR3 has 13 residues. The CDR3 DNA follows: TGTGCCAGCAGCTTACGGGGGCCCGAAAAACTGTTTTTT. This sequence encodes CASSLRGPEKLFF.

The gene calls are TRBV11-2 and TRBJ2-3, with a possible D match to TRBD1 (6 bases). Germline CDR1 is SGHAT and CDR2 is FQNNGV. The CDR3 loop spans 18 amino acids. V was clipped by 1 base and J by 3 bases, with 20 bases between them. CDR3 DNA sequence: TGTGCCAGCAGCTTAGTGGCCTTCTGGGGGCGATCGACAGATACGCAGTATTTT. This codes for CASSLVAFWGRSTDTQYF.

The rearrangement links TRBV7-2 to TRBJ1-2, with a possible D match to TRBD1 (5 bases). The length of the CDR3 is 13 residues. Germline CDR1 is SGHTA and CDR2 is FQGNSA. The V end lost 1 base, the J end lost 2 bases, and 5 bases lay between the germline ends. This chain's CDR3 is CASSLGGNYGYTF. The CDR3 DNA follows: TGTGCCAGCAGCTTAGGGGGCAACTATGGCTACACCTTC.

The chain couples TRBV9 to TRBJ2-5; 11 bases fit TRBD2. Germline values: CDR1 SGDLS, CDR2 YYNGEE. CDR3 size: 15 residues. Trimming removed 5 bases from V and 5 bases from J; junction bases left unmatched: 8. CDR3 sequence (DNA): TGTGCCAGCAGTCGAGAACTAGCGGGGGTGGAGACCCAGTACTTC. Its protein product is CASSRELAGVETQYF.

The chain combines TRBV7-9 with TRBJ2-7; D assignment may be TRBD1 or TRBD2 (6 bases each). In germline, CDR1 is SEHNR, CDR2 FQNEAQ (reference sequence). This CDR3 is built from 14 residues. V gave up 2 bases and J gave up 5 bases, with 13 bases separating them. CDR3 nucleotides: TGTGCCAGCAGCTTACCGGGGGCTAGGAACGAGCAGTACTTC. Encoded protein: CASSLPGARNEQYF. The full variable domain, with the rest looked up from reference TRBV7-9 and TRBJ2-7, is DTGVSQNPRHKITKRGQNVTFRCDPISEHNRLYWYRQTLGQGPEFLTYFQNEAQLEKSRLLSDRFSAERPKGSFSTLEIQRTEQGDSAMYLCASSLPGARNEQYFGPGTRLTVT.

The chain joins TRBV7-6 to TRBJ2-1; TRBD2 is a possible D gene (5 bases). Germline lookup yields CDR1 SGHVS and CDR2 FNYEAQ. V shed 5 bases and J shed 9 bases, with 23 bases lying between them. This CDR3 spans 16 amino acids. The chain's CDR3 is CASSPWGEPLASEQFF. The CDR3 DNA reads TGTGCCAGCAGCCCCTGGGGAGAGCCCCTGGCATCTGAGCAGTTCTTC.

CDR3 coding DNA: TGCGCCAGCAGCCAAGATATCGACAGCAATCAGCCCCAGCATTTT. Protein product: CASSQDIDSNQPQHF. This rearrangement joins TRBV4-1 to TRBJ1-5; no reliable D call. The CDR3 contains 15 residues. Germline CDR1 and CDR2: MGHRA and YSYEKL. V lost 0 bases to trimming and J lost 1 base, with 7 bases between them.

The V gene is TRBV2, the J gene TRBJ1-1; D is unresolved. The CDR3 sequence is 15 residues long. Germline V gene data show CDR1 as SNHLY and CDR2 as FYNNEI. The V and J ends lost 6 bases and 3 bases respectively, with 17 bases between them. This CDR3 reads CASRDLRDPDTEAFF. CDR3 in DNA: TGTGCCAGCAGGGACCTCCGAGACCCGGACACTGAAGCTTTCTTT.

The chain has TRBV5-5 and TRBJ2-1, with D perhaps being TRBD1 or TRBD2 (5 bases each). Germline values: CDR1 SGHKS, CDR2 YYEKEE (reference sequence). V was trimmed by 3 bases and J by 5 bases, leaving 15 bases between them. This CDR3 contains 15 residues. CDR3 nucleotides: TGTGCCAGCAGCTCCCTCTCGGGACGAAACAATGAGCAGTTCTTC. Residues: CASSSLSGRNNEQFF. The variable domain in full, with the rest retrieved from reference TRBV5-5 and TRBJ2-1, is DAGVTQSPTHLIKTRGQQVTLRCSPISGHKSVSWYQQVLGQGPQFIFQYYEKEERGRGNFPDRFSARQFPNYSSELNVNALLLGDSALYLCASSSLSGRNNEQFFGPGTRLTVL.

The V gene is TRBV28, the J gene TRBJ1-6; D unclear. CDR3 length: 12 residues. The V end lost 6 bases, the J end lost 8 bases, and 8 bases lay between the germline ends. The germline CDR1 and CDR2 sequences are MDHEN and SYDVKM. For the CDR3, the DNA is TGTGCCAGCAGCCGCATATATTCACCCCTCCACTTT. As protein: CASSRIYSPLHF.

The CDR3 bases are TGTGCCAGCAGCTCGGGACAGGGAGCGTTCAATGAGCAGTTCTTC. It codes for CASSSGQGAFNEQFF. The chain recombines TRBV7-2 with TRBJ2-1; 9 nucleotides line up with TRBD1. The length of the CDR3 is 15 residues. V was clipped by 4 bases and J by 6 bases; unmatched bases: 7. From germline, CDR1 is SGHTA and CDR2 FQGNSA.

The J gene is TRBJ1-3, the V gene TRBV28, with D possibly being TRBD1 (6 bases). The CDR3 runs to 15 residues. Germline V lookup: CDR1 MDHEN, CDR2 SYDVKM. Trimming left V 6 bases short and J 0 bases short, with 12 bases between. The DNA for the CDR3 is TGTGCCAGCAGCCTAACAGGGTTCTCTGGAAACACCATATATTTT. This gives the protein CASSLTGFSGNTIYF.

This chain connects TRBV19 to TRBJ2-3; unclear D gene. The CDR3 is 14 amino acids. CDR1 is LNHDA, CDR2 SQIVND, per germline (reference sequence). V lost 3 bases and J 0 bases, leaving 7 bases between the germline ends. CDR3 bases: TGTGCCAGTAGTATTGGCAGCAGCACAGATACGCAGTATTTT. This codes for CASSIGSSTDTQYF.

This sequence joins TRBV30 and TRBJ1-1, with D perhaps TRBD1 (5 bases). Germline CDR1 is GTSNPN and CDR2 is SVGIG (reference sequence). The V and J ends lost 0 bases and 3 bases respectively, with 8 bases between them. This CDR3 is 13 amino acids long. In DNA form, the CDR3 reads TGTGCCTGGAGTGTCTTGACAGACACTGAAGCTTTCTTT. Protein sequence: CAWSVLTDTEAFF.

This clone is a singleton in its sample. The rearrangement links TRBV5-6 to TRBJ2-1; TRBD1 matches at 8 bases. V lost 4 bases to trimming and J lost 5 bases; unmatched junction nucleotides: 5. The CDR3 loop spans 14 amino acids. Germline CDR1 and CDR2: SGHDT and YYEEEE. CDR3 sequence (DNA): TGTGCCAGCAGCGGACCGGGACAGGACAATGAGCAGTTCTTC. Amino acids: CASSGPGQDNEQFF. Filled out from reference TRBV5-6 and TRBJ2-1, the complete variable domain reads DAGVTQSPTHLIKTRGQQVTLRCSPKSGHDTVSWYQQALGQGPQFIFQYYEEEERQRGNFPDRFSGHQFPNYSSELNVNALLLGDSALYLCASSGPGQDNEQFFGPGTRLTVL.

The chain recombines TRBV9 with TRBJ2-4; 8 bases match TRBD2. In germline, CDR1 is SGDLS, CDR2 YYNGEE. V was pared by 0 bases and J by 7 bases, with 6 bases of the junction left unmatched. This CDR3 comprises 15 residues. CDR3 sequence (DNA): TGTGCCAGCAGCGTAGAGGGCGGGGGGTCCAACATTCAGTACTTC. It yields the protein CASSVEGGGSNIQYF.

V and J are TRBV5-1 and TRBJ1-1; no firm D call. This CDR3 contains 13 residues. CDR1 SGHRS and CDR2 YFSETQ come from the germline V gene. Trimming took off 4 bases at V and 2 bases at J, with 9 bases between the two ends. CDR3 protein: CASSQFPNTEAFF. The CDR3 DNA sequence: TGCGCCAGCAGCCAATTCCCCAACACTGAAGCTTTCTTT.

This chain joins TRBV6-4 and TRBJ2-2; D not certain. Per the germline V gene, CDR1 is MRHNA and CDR2 is SNTAGT. V shed 4 bases and J shed 1 base, with 4 bases lying between them. The CDR3 totals 13 residues. CDR3 protein: CASSAGNTGELFF. Here the CDR3 DNA reads TGTGCCAGCAGTGCAGGGAACACCGGGGAGCTGTTTTTT.